This TCR beta chain was sequenced in a study of T cells after posttransplantation cyclophosphamide. General study points: Recipient CMV seropositivity and CMV reactivation strongly tracked TRB clonality. Tissue-infiltrating T cells from skin or gut overlapped little with blood T cells.

Points on this clone: Its antigen is unknown.

Here immunoSEQ multiplex PCR was the method, and the copy in TCRdb shows in-frame clones only, minus some. Of around 30,000 clones in the sample, approximately 90% were seen once. The CDR3 length is 16 residues. Germline V lookup: CDR1 MRHNA, CDR2 SNTAGT. The J segment lost 5 bases and the V segment lost 7 bases, leaving 9 bases of the junction unmatched. The chain recombines TRBV6-4 with TRBJ2-7, with 15 bases identical to TRBD2. This sequence was found in a woman aged 35 to 49 with a blood cancer, CMV-positive, and with a related stem cell donor. The sample was PBMCs. The CDR3 coding sequence is TGTGCCAGCAACCCCCGGACTAGCGGGGGGGCCCACGAGCAGTACTTC. Translated, it gives CASNPRTSGGAHEQYF.